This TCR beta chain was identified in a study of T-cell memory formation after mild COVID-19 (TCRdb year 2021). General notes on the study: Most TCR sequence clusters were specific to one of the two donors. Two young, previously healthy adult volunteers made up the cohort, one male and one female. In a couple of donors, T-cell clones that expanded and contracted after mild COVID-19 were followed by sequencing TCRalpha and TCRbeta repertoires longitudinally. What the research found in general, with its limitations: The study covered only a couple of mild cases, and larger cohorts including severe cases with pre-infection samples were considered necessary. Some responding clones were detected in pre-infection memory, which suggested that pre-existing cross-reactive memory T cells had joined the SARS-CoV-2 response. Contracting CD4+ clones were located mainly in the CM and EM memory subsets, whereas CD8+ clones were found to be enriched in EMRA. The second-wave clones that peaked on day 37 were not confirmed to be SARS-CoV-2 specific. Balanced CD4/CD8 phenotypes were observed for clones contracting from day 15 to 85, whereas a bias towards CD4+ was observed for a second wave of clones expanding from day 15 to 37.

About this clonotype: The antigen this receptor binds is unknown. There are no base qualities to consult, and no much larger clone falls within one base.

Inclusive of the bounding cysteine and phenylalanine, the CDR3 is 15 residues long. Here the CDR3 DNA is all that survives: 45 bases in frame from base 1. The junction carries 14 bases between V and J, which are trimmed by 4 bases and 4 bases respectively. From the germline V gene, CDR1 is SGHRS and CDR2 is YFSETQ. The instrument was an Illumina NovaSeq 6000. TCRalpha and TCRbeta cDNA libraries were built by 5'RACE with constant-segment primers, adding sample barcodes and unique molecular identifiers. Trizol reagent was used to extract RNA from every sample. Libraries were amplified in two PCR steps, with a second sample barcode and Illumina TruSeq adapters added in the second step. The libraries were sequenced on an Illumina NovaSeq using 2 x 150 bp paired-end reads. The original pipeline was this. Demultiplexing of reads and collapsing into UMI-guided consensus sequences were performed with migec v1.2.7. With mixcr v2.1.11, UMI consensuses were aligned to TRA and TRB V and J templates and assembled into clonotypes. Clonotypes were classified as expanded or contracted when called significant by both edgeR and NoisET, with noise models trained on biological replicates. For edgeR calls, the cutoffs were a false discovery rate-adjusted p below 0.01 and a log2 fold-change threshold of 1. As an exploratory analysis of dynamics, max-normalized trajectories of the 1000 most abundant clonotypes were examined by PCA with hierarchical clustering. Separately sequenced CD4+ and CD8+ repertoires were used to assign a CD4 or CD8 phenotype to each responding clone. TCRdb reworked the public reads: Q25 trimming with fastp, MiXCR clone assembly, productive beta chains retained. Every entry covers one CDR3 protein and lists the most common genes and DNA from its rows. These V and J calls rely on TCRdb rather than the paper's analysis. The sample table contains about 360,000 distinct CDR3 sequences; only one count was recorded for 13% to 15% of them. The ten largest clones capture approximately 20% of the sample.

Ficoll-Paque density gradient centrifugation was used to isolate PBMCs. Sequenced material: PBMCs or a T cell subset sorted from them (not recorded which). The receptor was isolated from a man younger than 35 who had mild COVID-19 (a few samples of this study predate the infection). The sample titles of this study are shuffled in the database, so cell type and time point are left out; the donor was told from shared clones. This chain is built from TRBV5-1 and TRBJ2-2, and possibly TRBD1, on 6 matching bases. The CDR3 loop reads CASSQQGSGTGELFF. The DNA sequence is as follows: TGCGCCAGCAGCCAACAGGGTTCGGGCACCGGGGAGCTGTTTTTT.